This T cell receptor (beta chain) was identified in a study of long-term antiretroviral therapy in people with HIV. The assay used was immunoSEQ (version v3.0), run at survey level. The repertoire was sequenced with immunoSEQ multiplex PCR; TCRdb's copy has only in-frame clones and lacks some. The sample shows approximately 33,000 clones, approximately 85% of them seen only once. The CDR3 contains 15 residues. The ends were cut back, 1 base at V and 2 bases at J, with 12 bases in the middle. CDR1 and CDR2 (germline): SGHVS, FQNEAQ. The rearrangement uses TRBV7-8 and TRBJ2-7, with TRBD1 as a possible D gene (6 bases). The TCR was taken from a man aged 18 to 29 with HIV. The sequencing here drew on unsorted PBMCs, taken 0.8 years before starting antiretroviral therapy. The CDR3 reads CASSLVTGKAYEQYF. The DNA of the CDR3 is TGTGCCAGCAGCTTAGTAACAGGGAAGGCCTACGAGCAGTACTTC.